Given below is one TCR beta chain in context. Deletions cut 5 bases from V and 0 bases from J, with 11 bases between. The germline CDR1 and CDR2 sequences are MNHNS and SASEGT. This CDR3 region has 15 residues. The data are from a study of cytomegalovirus exposure and HLA in healthy donors. It was with 60 Vbeta and 13 Jbeta primers that the PCR ran. Assay: immunoSEQ multiplex PCR; the TCRdb copy retains only in-frame clones and omits some. The data contain about 150,000 clones, over 75% of them seen just once; the ten biggest clones take up approximately 1.2%. The chain recombines TRBV6-1 with TRBJ1-5; maybe TRBD1 (5 bases). The source of this sequence is a man aged 50-59 years in good health and CMV-seropositive. What was sequenced was PBMCs. As DNA, the CDR3 is TGTGCCAGCAGTAGACCGGGGGATAGCAATCAGCCCCAGCATTTT. Its protein product is CASSRPGDSNQPQHF.